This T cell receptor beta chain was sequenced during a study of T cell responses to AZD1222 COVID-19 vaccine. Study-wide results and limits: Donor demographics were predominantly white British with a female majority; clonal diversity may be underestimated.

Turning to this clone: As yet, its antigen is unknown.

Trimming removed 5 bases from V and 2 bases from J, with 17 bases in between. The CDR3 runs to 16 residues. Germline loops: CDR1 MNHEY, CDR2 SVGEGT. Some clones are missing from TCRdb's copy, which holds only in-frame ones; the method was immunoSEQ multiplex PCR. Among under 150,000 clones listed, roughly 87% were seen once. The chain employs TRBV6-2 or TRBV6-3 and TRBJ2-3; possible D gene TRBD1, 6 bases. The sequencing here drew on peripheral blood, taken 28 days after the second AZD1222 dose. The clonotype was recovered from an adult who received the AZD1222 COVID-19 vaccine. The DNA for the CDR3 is TGTGCCAGCAGTAGCCCAGGGACACCAGACACAGATACGCAGTATTTT. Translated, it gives CASSSPGTPDTDTQYF.